The entry below gives a single T cell receptor (beta chain) sequence along with its context. What it recognizes is unknown. Some clones are missing from TCRdb's copy, which holds only in-frame ones; the method was immunoSEQ multiplex PCR. This table has over 200,000 clones, around nine tenths appearing once. V shed 4 bases and J 0 bases; nucleotides not matched to a gene: 20. In germline, CDR1 is MGHRA, CDR2 YSYEKL. The CDR3 spans 22 residues. The data are from a study of cytomegalovirus exposure and HLA in healthy donors. Study-wide points: High specificity and sensitivity for cytomegalovirus status were reported for the classifier.

V and J are TRBV4-1 and TRBJ2-1, with 11 nucleotides matching TRBD2. The sample comprised PBMCs. The receptor was isolated from a woman aged 18-29 years in good health and CMV-seropositive. In nucleotides, the CDR3 is TGCGCCAGCAGCCCCCGACCGGGACTAGCGGTAGCGACTTTTCGCTCCTACAATGAGCAGTTCTTC. Encoded protein: CASSPRPGLAVATFRSYNEQFF.